What follows are 9 T cell receptor beta chains derived from one specimen sequenced in a study of beta chain features in type 1 diabetes. TCRB transcripts that were expressed got sequenced, as all of the isolated RNA had been reverse transcribed. Clones were read by immunoSEQ multiplex PCR, and TCRdb kept only the in-frame ones, dropping some. The sample contains some 60,000 clones, around 63% of which appear only once. The specimen sequenced was Tregs from blood. The receptors were sampled from a woman aged 18-29 years in good health.

This chain uses TRBV14 with TRBJ1-2; 7 bases match TRBD1. Germline V gene sequence: CDR1 SGHDN, CDR2 FVKESK. The CDR3 totals 14 residues. J lost 7 bases, V lost 1 base, and 6 bases had no gene match. The CDR3 DNA is TGTGCCAGCAGCCAAGGTTCAGGGGGAAGTGGCTACACCTTC. This gives the protein CASSQGSGGSGYTF.

The V call is TRBV5-4, the J call TRBJ2-1, with 8 bases identical to TRBD2. CDR3 size: 15 residues. V gave up 4 bases and J gave up 0 bases; unmatched junction bases: 3. Germline V gene sequence: CDR1 SGHNT, CDR2 YYREEE (reference sequence). The CDR3 is CASSRAGVSYNEQFF. As DNA, the CDR3 is TGTGCCAGCAGCAGAGCGGGAGTCTCCTACAATGAGCAGTTCTTC. The variable domain in full, completed from reference TRBV5-4 and TRBJ2-1, reads ETGVTQSPTHLIKTRGQQVTLRCSSQSGHNTVSWYQQALGQGPQFIFQYYREEENGRGNFPPRFSGLQFPNYSSELNVNALELDDSALYLCASSRAGVSYNEQFFGPGTRLTVL.

The J gene is TRBJ1-1, the V gene TRBV7-3; D remains ambiguous. The CDR3 extends over 17 amino acids. Germline values: CDR1 SGHTA, CDR2 FQGTGA. V dropped 5 bases and J dropped 0 bases, with 19 bases sitting between them. DNA of the CDR3: TGTGCCAGCAGCCCTTTAAATCTGCTGAGCATGAACACTGAAGCTTTCTTT. The encoded protein is CASSPLNLLSMNTEAFF.

The chain joins TRBV4-1 to TRBJ2-3; 11 bases align to TRBD2. Losses at the gene ends were 4 bases for V and 11 bases for J; bases not matched to a gene: 8. Germline V gene lookup returns CDR1 MGHRA and CDR2 YSYEKL. The CDR3 spans 14 residues. Here the CDR3 reads CASSPLAGVGKQYF. The CDR3, as DNA: TGCGCCAGCAGCCCACTAGCGGGAGTTGGTAAGCAGTATTTT.

Details on this clone: The limits of the CDR3 on the DNA are not certain, so only TCRdb's listed CDR3 is given. This chain links TRBV21-1 with TRBJ2-2; the table's D call TRBD2 went unverified against the DNA. TRBV21-1 is a documented pseudogene. Inclusive of both ends, the CDR3 amounts to 14 amino acids. CDR3 sequence reads: CASSIQGRPGSCFF.

V gene TRBV7-6 combines with J gene TRBJ2-7, with TRBD2 matching over 8 bases. The CDR3 runs 17 residues. Looked up from germline, CDR1 is SGHVS and CDR2 is FNYEAQ. Unmatched junction bases numbered 9, after V lost 0 bases and J lost 2 bases. The CDR3 protein is CASSLAPSGRVAYEQYF. Here the CDR3 DNA reads TGTGCCAGCAGCTTAGCTCCAAGCGGGAGAGTCGCCTACGAGCAGTACTTC. The full variable domain, completed using reference TRBV7-6 and TRBJ2-7, is GAGVSQSPRYKVTKRGQDVALRCDPISGHVSLYWYRQALGQGPEFLTYFNYEAQQDKSGLPNDRFSAERPEGSISTLTIQRTEQRDSAMYRCASSLAPSGRVAYEQYFGPGTRLTVT.

The table lists this clone with a few counts. The CDR3 protein is CASTGGDYGYTF. Here the CDR3 DNA reads TGTGCTAGCACAGGGGGCGACTATGGCTACACCTTC. The chain recombines TRBV30 with TRBJ1-2, with 9 bases fitting TRBD1. This CDR3 contains 12 residues. The germline CDR1 and CDR2 sequences are GTSNPN and SVGIG (reference sequence).

This clone was counted a few times. This rearrangement joins TRBV6-5 to TRBJ2-5, with D unclear. The CDR3 is made up of 12 amino acids. With 10 bases removed from V and 5 bases from J, the gap between germline ends came to 14 bases. Germline CDR1 reads MNHEY; CDR2 reads SVGAGI. The CDR3 loop is CATTAAGETQYF. The CDR3 DNA reads as TGTGCCACCACCGCCGCCGGGGAGACCCAGTACTTC.

The chain is built from TRBV6-5 and TRBJ1-2, with 10 bases identical to TRBD1. V lost 6 bases and J lost 4; bases outside the gene matches: 8. The CDR3 loop spans 15 amino acids. Germline assignment: CDR1 MNHEY and CDR2 SVGAGI. CDR3 coding DNA: TGTGCCAGCAGCTCCTCCGGGACAGGGGCCTATGGCTACACCTTC. Its protein product is CASSSSGTGAYGYTF.